The 9 T cell receptor beta chains in this list originate from one sample, sequenced in a study of cytomegalovirus exposure and HLA in healthy donors. PCR used 60 Vbeta primers and 13 Jbeta primers. Generated by immunoSEQ multiplex PCR, the TCRdb table keeps only in-frame clones and is missing some. The table records fewer than 250,000 clones, approximately 80% of them present only once. Sequences were obtained from PBMCs. The receptor source for this set is a man under 40 in good health and CMV-seronegative.

The chain couples TRBV4-2 to TRBJ2-5; possibly TRBD2 for D (6 bases). Trimming shortened V by 0 bases and J by 5 bases, and 10 bases separated the two germline ends. The CDR3 is 14 residues long. Germline assignment: CDR1 LGHNA and CDR2 YNFKEQ. CDR3 loop: CASSQDLGGETQYF. Written as DNA, the CDR3 is TGTGCCAGCAGCCAAGATCTTGGGGGGGAGACCCAGTACTTC.

The genes are TRBV5-6 and TRBJ2-3, with 15 bases fitting TRBD2. Germline CDR1 SGHDT, CDR2 YYEEEE. The CDR3 length is 18 residues. The ends lost 5 bases at V and 6 bases at J; junction bases unmatched: 13. CDR3 amino acids: CASSFTPGLAGGRDTQYF. The CDR3 DNA follows: TGTGCCAGCAGTTTCACTCCGGGACTAGCGGGGGGCAGGGATACGCAGTATTTT.

The J gene is TRBJ2-1, the V gene TRBV7-6; D is unresolved. Germline values: CDR1 SGHVS, CDR2 FNYEAQ. Deletions cut 2 bases from V and 3 bases from J, with 5 bases between. The CDR3 is 13 amino acids. The CDR3 bases are TGTGCCAGCAGCTTACCTTACTACAATGAGCAGTTCTTC. This sequence encodes CASSLPYYNEQFF.

As for this clone: At one end, the junction sequence differs from germline, possibly due to a read error. This chain connects TRBV28 to TRBJ2-7; a weak D match, TRBD2 (5 bases). The germline V gene has CDR1 MDHEN and CDR2 SYDVKM. The CDR3 extends over 14 amino acids. CDR3 residues: CASRLYTGSHEQYF. The CDR3 nucleotides read TGTGCCAGCCGTTTATACACGGGGTCCCACGAGCAGTACTTC.

This rearrangement joins TRBV13 to TRBJ2-5, with a tentative D call TRBD1 (6 bases). The germline V and J ends were trimmed by 1 base and 7 bases, with 10 bases remaining between them. The CDR3 loop spans 13 amino acids. Germline lookup yields CDR1 PRHDT and CDR2 FYEKMQ (reference sequence). The CDR3: CASSLDRDGTQYF. In DNA, the CDR3 is TGTGCCAGCAGCTTAGACAGGGACGGGACCCAGTACTTC.

V usage is TRBV2 and J usage is TRBJ2-3, with D unresolved. Trimming pared 2 bases from V and 3 bases from J, leaving 3 bases between. The CDR3 length is 12 residues. In germline, CDR1 is SNHLY, CDR2 FYNNEI. This chain's CDR3 is CASSERTDTQYF. CDR3 nucleotide sequence: TGTGCCAGCAGTGAACGGACAGATACGCAGTATTTT. Based on the CDR3 plus reference TRBV2 and TRBJ2-3, the full variable domain is EPEVTQTPSHQVTQMGQEVILRCVPISNHLYFYWYRQILGQKVEFLVSFYNNEISEKSEIFDDQFSVERPDGSNFTLKIRSTKLEDSAMYFCASSERTDTQYFGPGTRLTVL.

The CDR3 sequence: CASSQDEGRETQYF. CDR3 in DNA: TGCGCCAGCAGCCAAGACGAGGGTAGAGAGACCCAGTACTTC. The chain joins TRBV4-1 to TRBJ2-5; a possible D gene is TRBD2 (5 bases). V shed 0 bases and J shed 4 bases, with 9 bases lying between them. Germline assignment: CDR1 MGHRA and CDR2 YSYEKL. The CDR3 spans 14 residues.

V is TRBV27 and J is TRBJ2-7, with 8 bases fitting TRBD1. J gave up 2 bases and V 4 bases, and 7 bases lay outside the gene matches. The CDR3 extends over 15 amino acids. Germline V CDR1 and CDR2: MNHEY, SMNVEV (reference sequence). As DNA, the CDR3 is TGTGCCAGCAGTTCTGGACAGGGAATCCCCTACGAGCAGTACTTC. The encoded protein is CASSSGQGIPYEQYF.

The sample holds one count of this clone. V is TRBV6-5 and J is TRBJ1-2; possibly TRBD1 for D (5 bases). Germline lookup yields CDR1 MNHEY and CDR2 SVGAGI. The CDR3 extends over 14 amino acids. Trimming shortened V by 4 bases and J by 8 bases, and 17 bases separated the two germline ends. The CDR3 reads CASSFRASKGGYTF. Here the CDR3 DNA reads TGTGCCAGCAGTTTCCGGGCCTCCAAGGGGGGCTACACCTTC.